These T cell receptor beta chains were read from a single sample in a study of T cell repertoires in cytomegalovirus infection. Using its own MiXCR run on the reads, TCRdb lists one record per CDR3 protein. The table has around 740,000 distinct CDR3 sequences, roughly a third seen once. Sequenced material: PBMCs. These receptors were taken from a human donor in good health (CMV status not recorded). Some clones in this sample may be carry-over from other donors' samples. The CDR3 runs from the conserved cysteine through the conserved F or W. A D gene is named only where the DNA matches it firmly. Size is omitted from some rows. Given values are once, few, many or a class for expanded clones.

J: TRBJ1-1
size: few
D: .
V: TRBV4-1
CDR3: CASSQALGISTEAFF
DNA: TGCGCCAGCAGCCAAGCTTTGGGGATTTCCACTGAAGCTTTCTTT

J: TRBJ2-2
size: .
D: TRBD1
V: TRBV7-8
CDR3: CASSLERPDRFTGELFF
DNA: TGTGCCAGCAGCTTAGAGAGGCCGGACAGGTTCACCGGGGAGCTGTTTTTT

J: TRBJ1-5
size: .
D: TRBD1
V: TRBV6-6
CDR3: CASSLIQGFNQPQHF
DNA: TGTGCCAGCAGTCTTATACAGGGGTTCAATCAGCCCCAGCATTTT

J: TRBJ2-1
size: few
D: TRBD2
V: TRBV27
CDR3: CASSLRGGPHNEQFF
DNA: TGTGCCAGCAGTTTACGGGGGGGCCCGCACAATGAGCAGTTCTTC

J: TRBJ1-5
size: .
D: TRBD1
V: TRBV19
CDR3: CASRSGQGGNQPQHF
DNA: TGTGCCAGTAGATCGGGACAGGGAGGCAATCAGCCCCAGCATTTT

J: TRBJ1-1
size: .
D: TRBD1
V: TRBV7-6
CDR3: CASRFQGGLGNTEDFF
DNA: TGTGCCAGCAGATTCCAAGGGGGCTTAGGGAACACTGAAGATTTCTTT

J: TRBJ2-1
size: few
D: .
V: TRBV27
CDR3: CASSFSGGLGGEQFF
DNA: TGTGCCAGCAGTTTTTCCGGGGGACTAGGGGGCGAGCAGTTCTTC

J: TRBJ2-3
size: few
D: .
V: TRBV7-8
CDR3: CASSSLTATDTQYF
DNA: TGTGCCAGCAGCTCCTTGACAGCCACAGATACGCAGTATTTT

J: TRBJ1-2
size: many
D: .
V: TRBV7-2
CDR3: CASSPIRLQEAGYGYTF
DNA: TGTGCCAGCAGCCCCATTCGGTTACAGGAGGCGGGCTATGGCTACACCTTC

J: TRBJ1-1
size: few
D: .
V: TRBV6-6
CDR3: CASSYRDGVEAFF
DNA: TGTGCCAGCAGTTACCGGGACGGTGTCGAAGCTTTCTTT

J: TRBJ1-1
size: many
D: .
V: TRBV11-2
CDR3: CASSDWVGGAAFF
DNA: TGTGCCAGCAGCGATTGGGTCGGGGGTGCGGCTTTCTTT

J: TRBJ1-3
size: .
D: TRBD1
V: TRBV12-3/TRBV12-4
CDR3: CASSSTGGYSGNTIYF
DNA: TGTGCCAGCAGTTCGACAGGGGGCTACTCTGGAAACACCATATATTTT

J: TRBJ1-5
size: .
D: .
V: TRBV19
CDR3: CASESSWGSGNQPQHF
DNA: TGTGCCAGTGAGTCATCCTGGGGCAGTGGTAATCAGCCCCAGCATTTT

J: TRBJ1-5
size: few
D: .
V: TRBV4-1
CDR3: CASSQDVGLRVQPQHF
DNA: TGCGCCAGCAGCCAAGACGTAGGCTTGAGGGTCCAGCCCCAGCATTTT